This T cell receptor (beta chain) was recovered during a study of T cells in Graves' hyperthyroidism and ophthalmopathy. Study results and caveats: Most thyroid clonotypes expanded above 0.001 were also detected in blood. Before onset, ophthalmopathy was predicted by the model a median approximately 6.6 months earlier.

Regions amplified from RNA transcripts were the TCR beta CDR3 regions. HTBI primers were used for first-round RT-PCR of the TCR CDR3. TCRdb analysed the multiplex PCR reads with MiXCR anew, one entry per CDR3 protein. The table lists under 750,000 distinct CDR3 sequences, over 15% of them singletons. Notes on this clonotype: Its antigen remains unknown.

CDR1 is SGHVS and CDR2 is FNYEAQ in the germline V gene. CDR3 length: 16 amino acids. The V segment lost 5 bases and the J segment 2 bases; nucleotides outside the gene matches: 8. Sequenced input: blood. V is TRBV7-6 and J is TRBJ2-1; TRBD2 agrees at 8 bases. The receptor was derived from a woman between 50 and 59 years old with Graves' hyperthyroidism that later progressed to Graves' ophthalmopathy. For the CDR3, the DNA is TGTGCCAGCAGCCCACCGGGGGGGGCTACCTACAATGAGCAGTTCTTC. It encodes CASSPPGGATYNEQFF.